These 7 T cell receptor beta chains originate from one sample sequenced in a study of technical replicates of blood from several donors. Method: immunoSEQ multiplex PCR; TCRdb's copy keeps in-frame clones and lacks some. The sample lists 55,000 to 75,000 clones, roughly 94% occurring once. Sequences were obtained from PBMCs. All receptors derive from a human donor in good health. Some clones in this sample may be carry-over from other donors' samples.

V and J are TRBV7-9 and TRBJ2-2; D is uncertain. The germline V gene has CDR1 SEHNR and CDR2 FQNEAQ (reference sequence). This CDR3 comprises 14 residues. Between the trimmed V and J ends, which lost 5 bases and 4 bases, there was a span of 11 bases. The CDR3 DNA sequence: TGTGCCAGCAGCCCCAGGCAGGCCACCGGGGAGCTGTTTTTT. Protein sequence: CASSPRQATGELFF.

The DNA of the CDR3 is TGTGCCAGCAGCCAACTCCTCGATGATGGCTACACCTTC. It specifies CASSQLLDDGYTF. The chain carries TRBV7-6 and TRBJ1-2; D is undetermined. V dropped 5 bases and J dropped 6 bases, with 13 bases sitting between them. Per the germline V gene, CDR1 is SGHVS and CDR2 is FNYEAQ. This CDR3 contains 13 residues.

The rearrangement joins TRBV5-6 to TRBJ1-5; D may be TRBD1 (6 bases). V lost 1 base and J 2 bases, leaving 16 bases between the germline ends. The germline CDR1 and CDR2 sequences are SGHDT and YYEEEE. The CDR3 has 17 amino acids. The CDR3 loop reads CASSLMGARLGNQPQHF. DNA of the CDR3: TGTGCCAGCAGCTTGATGGGGGCGCGGCTCGGCAATCAGCCCCAGCATTTT.

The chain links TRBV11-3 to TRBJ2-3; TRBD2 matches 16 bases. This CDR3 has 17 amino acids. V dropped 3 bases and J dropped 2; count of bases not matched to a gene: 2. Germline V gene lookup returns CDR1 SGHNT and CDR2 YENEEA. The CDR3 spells CASSLGTSGGATDTQYF. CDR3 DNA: TGTGCCAGCAGCTTGGGGACTAGCGGGGGGGCCACAGATACGCAGTATTTT. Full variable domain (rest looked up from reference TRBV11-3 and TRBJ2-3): EAGVVQSPRYKIIEKKQPVAFWCNPISGHNTLYWYLQNLGQGPELLIRYENEEAVDDSQLPKDRFSAERLKGVDSTLKIQPAELGDSAVYLCASSLGTSGGATDTQYFGPGTRLTVL.

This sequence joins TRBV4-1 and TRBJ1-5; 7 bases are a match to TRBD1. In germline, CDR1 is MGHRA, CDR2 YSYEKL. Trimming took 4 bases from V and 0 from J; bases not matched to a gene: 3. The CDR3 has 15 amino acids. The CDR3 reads CASSPQGSSNQPQHF. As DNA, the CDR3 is TGCGCCAGCAGCCCACAGGGGAGTAGCAATCAGCCCCAGCATTTT.

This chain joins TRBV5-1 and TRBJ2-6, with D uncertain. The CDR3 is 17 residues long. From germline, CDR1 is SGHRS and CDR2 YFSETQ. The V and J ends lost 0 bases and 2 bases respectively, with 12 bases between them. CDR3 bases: TGCGCCAGCAGCTTGGACGGCCCCGCGGCTGGGGCCAACGTCCTGACTTTC. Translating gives CASSLDGPAAGANVLTF.

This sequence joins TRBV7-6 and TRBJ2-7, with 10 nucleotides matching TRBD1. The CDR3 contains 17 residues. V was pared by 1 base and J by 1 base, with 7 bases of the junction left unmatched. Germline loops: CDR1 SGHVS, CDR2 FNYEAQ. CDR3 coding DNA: TGTGCCAGCAGCTTAGGGAGGACAGGGGGAAGGTCCTACGAGCAGTACTTC. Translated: CASSLGRTGGRSYEQYF.